This is a list of T cell receptor beta chains from one sample in a study of cytomegalovirus exposure and HLA in healthy donors. Sequencing used immunoSEQ multiplex PCR; TCRdb keeps in-frame clones, though not all of them. The sample carries 150,000 to 170,000 clones, approximately 86% recorded once. The sequenced sample was PBMCs. The receptors were sampled from a man aged 18 to 30 in good health and CMV-seropositive. Both conserved end residues are part of each CDR3. Fields, in order: J gene, V gene, D gene, clone size, CDR3 DNA, CDR3 protein. A D gene is named only where the DNA matches it firmly. For some rows the clone size is stated as once, few or many, or as a class when expanded; others skip it.

j_gene: TRBJ2-7
v_gene: TRBV5-1
d_gene: .
abundance: few
CDR3nt: TGCGCCAGCAGTTGGGACACCGACTACGAGCAGTACTTC
CDR3aa: CASSWDTDYEQYF

j_gene: TRBJ2-1
v_gene: TRBV7-3
d_gene: .
abundance: .
CDR3nt: TGTGCCAGCAGCCCAACTAGCCAGAATGAGCAGTTCTTC
CDR3aa: CASSPTSQNEQFF

j_gene: TRBJ2-2
v_gene: TRBV7-6
d_gene: .
abundance: .
CDR3nt: TGTGCCAGCAGCCCCCGTAATCCCGGGGAGCTGTTTTTT
CDR3aa: CASSPRNPGELFF

j_gene: TRBJ1-3
v_gene: TRBV7-8
d_gene: .
abundance: .
CDR3nt: TGTGCCAGCAGCTTAGAGGAGGTCCGCGGAAACACCATATATTTT
CDR3aa: CASSLEEVRGNTIYF

j_gene: TRBJ2-3
v_gene: TRBV7-2
d_gene: TRBD2
abundance: .
CDR3nt: TGTGCCAGCAGCTTAGGACTAGCGGGGGTTGTTACGCGGTATTTT
CDR3aa: CASSLGLAGVVTRYF

j_gene: TRBJ1-4
v_gene: TRBV2
d_gene: TRBD1
abundance: .
CDR3nt: TGTGCCAGCAGTCCGGACAGGGGAGGGGAAAAACTGTTTTTT
CDR3aa: CASSPDRGGEKLFF

j_gene: TRBJ1-3
v_gene: TRBV25-1
d_gene: .
abundance: .
CDR3nt: TGTGCCAGCAGCGGGGGAGCAAACACCATATATTTT
CDR3aa: CASSGGANTIYF

j_gene: TRBJ1-2
v_gene: TRBV28
d_gene: .
abundance: .
CDR3nt: TGTGCCGGGGGCGGGTGGGACTATGGCTACACCTTC
CDR3aa: CAGGGWDYGYTF

j_gene: TRBJ2-1
v_gene: TRBV19
d_gene: .
abundance: .
CDR3nt: TGTGCCAGTAGTATAGTGGAGACAGCCTACAATGAGCAGTTCTTC
CDR3aa: CASSIVETAYNEQFF

j_gene: TRBJ2-5
v_gene: TRBV5-8
d_gene: .
abundance: .
CDR3nt: TGTGCCAGCAGCTTCCTTGGTTGGAGGTTGTACCAAGAGACCCAGTACTTC
CDR3aa: CASSFLGWRLYQETQYF

j_gene: TRBJ2-3
v_gene: TRBV7-9
d_gene: .
abundance: .
CDR3nt: TGTGCCAGCAGCTGGGGGGACAGCACAGATACGCAGTATTTT
CDR3aa: CASSWGDSTDTQYF

j_gene: TRBJ2-5
v_gene: TRBV5-1
d_gene: TRBD2
abundance: .
CDR3nt: TGCGCCAGCAGCTTAGCGGGACCCCAAGAGACCCAGTACTTC
CDR3aa: CASSLAGPQETQYF

j_gene: TRBJ1-1
v_gene: TRBV7-9
d_gene: .
abundance: few
CDR3nt: TGTGCCAGCAGCTTAGACGGGCAGGGGTTGGAAGCTTTCTTT
CDR3aa: CASSLDGQGLEAFF

j_gene: TRBJ1-4
v_gene: TRBV2
d_gene: TRBD1
abundance: .
CDR3nt: TGTGCCAGCTTCCGGGACAGGGGGTTTTCGACTAATGAAAAACTGTTTTTT
CDR3aa: CASFRDRGFSTNEKLFF

j_gene: TRBJ2-7
v_gene: TRBV7-2
d_gene: TRBD2
abundance: .
CDR3nt: TGTGCCAGCACCCAAGCCCTAGCGGGGAAAGGCGAGCAGTACTTC
CDR3aa: CASTQALAGKGEQYF

j_gene: TRBJ1-2
v_gene: TRBV4-3
d_gene: .
abundance: .
CDR3nt: TGCGCCAGCAGCCAAGATCCCCAGCGGGAGGGGGACTATGGCTACACCTTC
CDR3aa: CASSQDPQREGDYGYTF

j_gene: TRBJ2-2
v_gene: TRBV4-2
d_gene: TRBD2
abundance: .
CDR3nt: TGTGCCAGCAGCCAAGATGACGCGGGACTAGCGCCCCACGGTTACACCGGGGAGCTGTTTTTT
CDR3aa: CASSQDDAGLAPHGYTGELFF

j_gene: TRBJ2-3
v_gene: TRBV15
d_gene: .
abundance: .
CDR3nt: TGTGCCACCAGCAGAGATTTAGGGGGCACAGATACGCAGTATTTT
CDR3aa: CATSRDLGGTDTQYF

j_gene: TRBJ2-2
v_gene: TRBV5-1
d_gene: TRBD1
abundance: .
CDR3nt: TGCGCCAGCAGCACAGGGGACACCGGGGAGCTGTTTTTT
CDR3aa: CASSTGDTGELFF

j_gene: TRBJ2-7
v_gene: TRBV7-2
d_gene: TRBD2
abundance: .
CDR3nt: TGTGCCAGCAGGTCCACTAGCGGGGGCCTTCTGGGGGAGCAGTACTTC
CDR3aa: CASRSTSGGLLGEQYF

j_gene: TRBJ2-7
v_gene: TRBV4-3
d_gene: .
abundance: .
CDR3nt: TGCGCCAGCAGCCAAGATGGCTCACCCTCCTACGAGCAGTACTTC
CDR3aa: CASSQDGSPSYEQYF

j_gene: TRBJ2-1
v_gene: TRBV5-1
d_gene: TRBD1
abundance: .
CDR3nt: TGCGCCAGCAGCTTGGCCGGGACAGGGGTGGCAAATGAGCAGTTCTTC
CDR3aa: CASSLAGTGVANEQFF